This TCR beta chain was identified in a study of vaccination and CD4 T cells after COVID-19. With respect to this clonotype: Its antigen remains unidentified.

Germline-derived CDR1 and CDR2 are DFQATT and SNEGSKA (reference sequence). The CDR3 contains 12 residues. V dropped 6 bases and J dropped 7 bases, with 12 bases sitting between them. Once obtained from cultured CD4+ T cells, the DNA was sequenced using the Oncomine TCR Beta short-read assay. From the PCR reads, TCRdb called clonotypes with MiXCR, one entry per CDR3 protein. The repertoire holds approximately 17,000 distinct CDR3 sequences, with about 32% as singletons. The sample's treatment: roughly 10-day PBMC culture with coronavirus spike peptide pools or control peptides (ViraFEST assay). The material sequenced was cultured CD4+ T cells from blood. The rearrangement joins TRBV20-1 to TRBJ1-4; D call uncertain. The TCR sequence derives from a human donor with COVID-19. The CDR3 DNA follows: TGCAGTGCAACCCTGCGGGCTGAAAAACTGTTTTTT. Translation gives CSATLRAEKLFF.